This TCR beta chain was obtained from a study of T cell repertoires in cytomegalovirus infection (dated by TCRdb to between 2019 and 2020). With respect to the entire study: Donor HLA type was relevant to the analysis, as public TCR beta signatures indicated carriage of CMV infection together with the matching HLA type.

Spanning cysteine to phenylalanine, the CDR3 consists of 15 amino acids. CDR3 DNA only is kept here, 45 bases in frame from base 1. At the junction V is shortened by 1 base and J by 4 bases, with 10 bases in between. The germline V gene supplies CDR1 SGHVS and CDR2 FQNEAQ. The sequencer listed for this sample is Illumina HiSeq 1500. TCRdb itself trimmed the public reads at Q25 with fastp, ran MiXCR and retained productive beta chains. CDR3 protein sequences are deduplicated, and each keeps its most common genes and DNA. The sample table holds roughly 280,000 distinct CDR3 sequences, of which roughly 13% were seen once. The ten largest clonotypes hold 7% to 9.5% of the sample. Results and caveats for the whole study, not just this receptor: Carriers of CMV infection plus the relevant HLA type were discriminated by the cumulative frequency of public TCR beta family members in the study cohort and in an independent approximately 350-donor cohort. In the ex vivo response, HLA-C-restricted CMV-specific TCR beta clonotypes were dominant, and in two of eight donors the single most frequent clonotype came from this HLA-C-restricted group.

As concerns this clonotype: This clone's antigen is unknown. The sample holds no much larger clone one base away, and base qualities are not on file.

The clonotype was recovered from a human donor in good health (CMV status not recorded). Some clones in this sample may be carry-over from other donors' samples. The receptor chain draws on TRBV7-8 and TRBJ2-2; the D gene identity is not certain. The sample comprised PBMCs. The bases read TGTGCCAGCAGCTTAGTCGGCAGTACCACCGGGGAGCTGTTTTTT. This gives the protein CASSLVGSTTGELFF.